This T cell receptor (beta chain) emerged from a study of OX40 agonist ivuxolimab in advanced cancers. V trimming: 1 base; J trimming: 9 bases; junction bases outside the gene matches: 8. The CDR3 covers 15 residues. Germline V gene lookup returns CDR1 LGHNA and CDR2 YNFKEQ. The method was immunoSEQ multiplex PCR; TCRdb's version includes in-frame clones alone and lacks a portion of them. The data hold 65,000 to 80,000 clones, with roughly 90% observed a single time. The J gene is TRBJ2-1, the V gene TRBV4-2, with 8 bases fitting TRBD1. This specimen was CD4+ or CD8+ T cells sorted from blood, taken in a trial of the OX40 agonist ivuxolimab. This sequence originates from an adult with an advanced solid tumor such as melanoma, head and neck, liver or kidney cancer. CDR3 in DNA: TGTGCCAGCAGCCAAGTGGGACAGGTTTATAGTGAGCAGTTCTTC. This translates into CASSQVGQVYSEQFF.